The rows below give T cell receptor beta chains drawn from one sample of a study of cytomegalovirus exposure and HLA in healthy donors. Clones were sequenced by immunoSEQ multiplex PCR, and TCRdb holds only the in-frame ones, with some missing. This sample carries 100,000 or so clones, about 80% of them seen once, and the ten largest clones take around 4.4%. The sequencing input was PBMCs. These receptors all come from a man aged 35 to 55 in good health and CMV-seronegative. CDR3s leave out the opening cysteine and the closing phenylalanine or tryptophan.

V	J	CDR3
TRBV27	TRBJ1-6	ASSLMWRQGYSPLH
TRBV7-9	TRBJ1-6	ASSLQGPNSPLH
TRBV15	TRBJ2-1	ATSRDSGDPF
TRBV6-5	TRBJ1-6	ASRDRNNSPLH
TRBV11-2	TRBJ1-2	ASSLDGGTGYGYT
TRBV7-2	TRBJ2-1	ASTTGGSSYNEQF
TRBV7-8	TRBJ2-2	ASSWLQGGGGELF
TRBV29-1	TRBJ1-2	SVLRQYGYT
TRBV30	TRBJ2-5	AWTRAGSGETQY
TRBV7-9	TRBJ2-3	ASQITLTGISTDTQY